The 28 T cell receptor beta chains below were found in one sample sequenced in a study of STAT5B mutations in CD4+ large granular lymphocyte leukemia. Profiled with immunoSEQ multiplex PCR; TCRdb holds only in-frame clones, not every one. In the table there are roughly 30,000 clones, roughly three quarters of which are singletons. Material: CD4+ T cells from blood buffy coats. The source of these receptors is a human donor in good health.

J is TRBJ2-5 and V is TRBV28; D not certain. The CDR3 spans 14 residues. V lost 6 bases, J lost 2 bases, and 13 bases lay in between. Germline lookup yields CDR1 MDHEN and CDR2 SYDVKM. The CDR3 reads CASRPPGRQETQYF. As DNA, the CDR3 is TGTGCCAGCAGACCCCCCGGCAGACAAGAGACCCAGTACTTC.

The rearrangement joins TRBV7-9 to TRBJ2-1; D is uncertain. Germline-derived CDR1 and CDR2 are SEHNR and FQNEAQ (reference sequence). V was trimmed by 1 base and J by 5 bases, leaving 18 bases between them. This CDR3 comprises 17 residues. The CDR3 DNA is TGTGCCAGCAGCTTAGAAGCACCCTGGCAAGCCCACAATGAGCAGTTCTTC. Translated: CASSLEAPWQAHNEQFF. Variable domain in full (rest from reference TRBV7-9 and TRBJ2-1): DTGVSQNPRHKITKRGQNVTFRCDPISEHNRLYWYRQTLGQGPEFLTYFQNEAQLEKSRLLSDRFSAERPKGSFSTLEIQRTEQGDSAMYLCASSLEAPWQAHNEQFFGPGTRLTVL.

This chain uses TRBV5-6 with TRBJ2-7; the D gene could be TRBD1 or TRBD2 (5 bases each). Looked up from germline, CDR1 is SGHDT and CDR2 is YYEEEE. Trimming removed 0 bases at V and 9 bases at J, with 13 bases between. The CDR3 loop spans 13 amino acids. The chain's CDR3 is CASSLVGAAGQYV. In nucleotides, the CDR3 is TGTGCCAGCAGCTTGGTTGGGGCTGCGGGGCAGTACGTC.

V and J are TRBV2 and TRBJ2-7; a weak D match, TRBD1 (5 bases). The germline V gene encodes CDR1 SNHLY and CDR2 FYNNEI. The CDR3 contains 11 residues. V lost 7 bases, J lost 6 bases, and 10 bases lay in between. The CDR3 DNA reads as TGTGCCAGCATGTCAGGGATCGAGCAGTACGTC. Protein: CASMSGIEQYV.

The rearrangement joins TRBV4-3 to TRBJ1-2, with TRBD1 matching 7 bases. V shed 4 bases and J 0 bases; nucleotides not matched to a gene: 2. The CDR3 totals 14 residues. Germline CDR1 LGHNA, CDR2 YSLEER. In DNA form, the CDR3 reads TGCGCCAGCAGCCGGGACAGAACTAACTATGGCTACACCTTC. Its translation: CASSRDRTNYGYTF.

CDR3 nucleotides: TGTGCCAGCAGTCAAGACAGGGGGCGCGGGGAGACCCAGTACTTC. This sequence encodes CASSQDRGRGETQYF. The V gene is TRBV6-5, the J gene TRBJ2-5; 10 nucleotides line up with TRBD1. This CDR3 comprises 15 residues. From germline, CDR1 is MNHEY and CDR2 SVGAGI. Germline trimming cut 5 bases from V and 5 bases from J; bases unmatched to any gene: 8.

This chain connects TRBV19 to TRBJ2-3, with 10 bases identical to TRBD2. CDR1 is LNHDA and CDR2 is SQIVND in the germline V gene (reference sequence). Unmatched junction bases numbered 1, after V lost 3 bases and J lost 1 base. The CDR3 extends over 15 amino acids. The CDR3 loop is CASSIGTSGTDTQYF. In nucleotides, the CDR3 is TGTGCCAGTAGTATCGGGACTAGCGGCACAGATACGCAGTATTTT.

This clone was detected only once. The rearrangement links TRBV5-1 to TRBJ2-1, with D perhaps TRBD2 (6 bases). The germline CDR1 and CDR2 sequences are SGHRS and YFSETQ. V lost 3 bases and J lost 5, with 21 bases in between. This CDR3 has 17 amino acids. The CDR3 DNA reads TGCGCCAGCAGCTGGGCCGCCTCCAGCGGGTCCGACAATGAGCAGTTCTTC. Its translation: CASSWAASSGSDNEQFF.

The chain has TRBV4-1 and TRBJ2-3; 9 bases map to TRBD1. The trim removed 3 bases at V and 2 bases at J, leaving 6 bases unmatched. This CDR3 contains 16 residues. CDR1 is MGHRA and CDR2 is YSYEKL in the germline V gene. The CDR3 DNA reads TGCGCCAGCAGCCAGGGGGGGACAGGGACCACAGATACGCAGTATTTT. This gives the protein CASSQGGTGTTDTQYF.

This chain links TRBV5-6 with TRBJ1-2; D gene ambiguous. V lost 0 bases to trimming and J lost 3 bases, with 9 bases between them. Germline V CDR1 and CDR2: SGHDT, YYEEEE. This CDR3 region has 14 residues. Written as DNA, the CDR3 is TGTGCCAGCAGCTTGGTTACAGCCTACTATGGCTACACCTTC. Translated: CASSLVTAYYGYTF.

This chain uses TRBV7-8 with TRBJ1-2; a possible D gene is TRBD1 (5 bases). Germline values: CDR1 SGHVS, CDR2 FQNEAQ. The CDR3 consists of 15 residues. V was cut by 5 bases and J by 2 bases, with 15 bases left in between. CDR3 loop: CASSPPWGENYGYTF. The DNA of the CDR3 is TGTGCCAGCAGCCCCCCTTGGGGGGAGAACTATGGCTACACCTTC. The whole variable domain, filled in from reference TRBV7-8 and TRBJ1-2, reads GAGVSQSPRYKVAKRGQDVALRCDPISGHVSLFWYQQALGQGPEFLTYFQNEAQLDKSGLPSDRFFAERPEGSVSTLKIQRTQQEDSAVYLCASSPPWGENYGYTFGSGTRLTVV.

The chain joins TRBV7-5 to TRBJ2-1; TRBD2, the D gene given by the table, was not confirmed from the DNA. TRBV7-5 is listed as a pseudogene. This CDR3 region has 15 residues. In DNA form, the CDR3 reads TGTGTCAGAAGCCCAAAAGCGGGGGTGATCGGAGAGCAGTTCTTC. Protein product: CVRSPKAGVIGEQFF.

This sequence joins TRBV4-3 and TRBJ2-1; 8 nucleotides agree with TRBD2. Unmatched junction bases numbered 9, after V lost 0 bases and J lost 2 bases. The germline V gene has CDR1 LGHNA and CDR2 YSLEER. CDR3 size: 18 residues. The DNA for the CDR3 is TGCGCCAGCAGCCAAGATTGGGAAGGACTAGCAGCCTACAATGAGCAGTTCTTC. Translated, it gives CASSQDWEGLAAYNEQFF.

The V call is TRBV5-1, the J call TRBJ2-2; no clear D. Per the germline V gene, CDR1 is SGHRS and CDR2 is YFSETQ. Trimming pared 2 bases from V and 3 bases from J, leaving 8 bases between. This CDR3 spans 14 amino acids. The chain's CDR3 is CASSLTMDTGELFF. CDR3 DNA: TGCGCCAGCAGCTTAACAATGGACACCGGGGAGCTGTTTTTT.

The chain carries TRBV29-1 and TRBJ1-1; D call uncertain. This CDR3 comprises 11 residues. The germline gives CDR1 SQVTM, CDR2 ANQGSEA. The germline V and J ends were trimmed by 6 bases and 10 bases, with 15 bases remaining between them. The CDR3 DNA reads TGCAGCGTCCAGGTCAATCGGGTAGCTTTCTTT. Residues: CSVQVNRVAFF.

CDR3 residues: CASSGVRLNTGELFF. The CDR3 DNA follows: TGTGCCAGCAGCGGGGTGAGGCTGAACACCGGGGAGCTGTTTTTT. The J gene is TRBJ2-2, the V gene TRBV5-5; D ambiguous. The ends were cut back, 4 bases at V and 1 base at J, with 11 bases in the middle. CDR1 SGHKS and CDR2 YYEKEE come from the germline V gene (reference sequence). The CDR3 covers 15 residues.

V usage is TRBV7-7 and J usage is TRBJ1-1; D is ambiguous. The V end lost 3 bases, the J end lost 2 bases, and 7 bases lay between the germline ends. CDR3 size: 13 residues. Germline V gene data show CDR1 as SSHAT and CDR2 as FNYEAQ (reference sequence). CDR3 sequence: CASSLSLNTEAFF. DNA of the CDR3: TGTGCCAGCAGCTTGAGTCTTAACACTGAAGCTTTCTTT.

This clone was counted only a few times. This chain links TRBV9 with TRBJ2-2; the D call may be TRBD1 or TRBD2 (6 bases each). V lost 3 bases and J 5 bases, leaving 14 bases between the germline ends. This CDR3 is built from 15 residues. Per the germline V gene, CDR1 is SGDLS and CDR2 is YYNGEE. This CDR3 reads CASSGPGEVTGELFF. The CDR3 nucleotides are TGTGCCAGCAGCGGACCAGGGGAGGTTACCGGGGAGCTGTTTTTT.

The DNA of the CDR3 is TGTGCCAGCAGCCGACTAGTCGAATCCGATGAGCAGTTCTTC. It is translated as CASSRLVESDEQFF. This chain joins TRBV2 and TRBJ2-1; tentatively, D is TRBD2 (6 bases). This CDR3 region has 14 residues. Germline CDR1 reads SNHLY; CDR2 reads FYNNEI. V lost 6 bases and J lost 8, with 17 bases in between.

The chain is built from TRBV2 and TRBJ1-3; D unresolved. CDR1 and CDR2 (germline): SNHLY, FYNNEI. The V and J ends lost 5 bases and 8 bases respectively, with 13 bases between them. The CDR3 length is 13 residues. The DNA of the CDR3 is TGTGCCAGCAGTCCTACCCCCAGCCACACCATATATTTT. It codes for CASSPTPSHTIYF.

This chain uses TRBV28 with TRBJ2-5; 7 nucleotides agree with TRBD1. With 3 bases clipped from V and 2 bases from J, the junction kept 6 bases outside the gene matches. The CDR3 spans 15 residues. CDR1 and CDR2 (germline): MDHEN, SYDVKM. CDR3 sequence: CASSLPRTGQETQYF. DNA for the CDR3: TGTGCCAGCAGTTTGCCCCGGACAGGTCAAGAGACCCAGTACTTC.

This clone was observed once. The gene calls are TRBV11-2 and TRBJ2-2; 8 positions match TRBD2. There are 16 residues in the CDR3. V lost 6 bases, J lost 1 base, and 7 bases stayed unmatched. Germline V gives CDR1 SGHAT, CDR2 FQNNGV. CDR3 protein: CASRSIGTRNTGELFF. CDR3 nucleotide sequence: TGTGCCAGCAGATCCATCGGGACTAGGAACACCGGGGAGCTGTTTTTT.

The chain carries TRBV7-9 and TRBJ1-2; the D is unclear. The CDR3 is made up of 14 amino acids. V lost 5 bases, J lost 5 bases, and 15 bases lay in between. In germline, CDR1 is SEHNR, CDR2 FQNEAQ (reference sequence). The CDR3 sequence is CASSPDSSPYGYTF. For the CDR3, the DNA is TGTGCCAGCAGCCCGGACTCCAGTCCGTATGGCTACACCTTC. The entire variable domain, with the rest obtained from reference TRBV7-9 and TRBJ1-2, is as follows: DTGVSQNPRHKITKRGQNVTFRCDPISEHNRLYWYRQTLGQGPEFLTYFQNEAQLEKSRLLSDRFSAERPKGSFSTLEIQRTEQGDSAMYLCASSPDSSPYGYTFGSGTRLTVV.

A single count supports this clone. Sequence at one end of the junction differs from germline and may be a read error. V usage is TRBV7-7 and J usage is TRBJ2-5; 12 positions agree with TRBD2. The CDR3 has 14 amino acids. CDR1 is SSHAT, CDR2 FNYEAQ, per germline (reference sequence). CDR3 residues: CASSLEGLAGTQYF. The CDR3 DNA reads as TGTGCTAGCAGCTTAGAGGGACTAGCGGGTACCCAGTACTTC.

This clone is a singleton in its sample. The chain has TRBV9 and TRBJ2-1; the match to TRBD2 covers 7 bases. V dropped 1 base and J dropped 8; count of bases not matched to a gene: 3. Germline values: CDR1 SGDLS, CDR2 YYNGEE. CDR3 length: 13 residues. The CDR3 sequence: CASSVRGVDEQFF. The CDR3 region has the DNA TGTGCCAGCAGCGTACGGGGGGTCGATGAGCAGTTCTTC.

V is TRBV5-5 and J is TRBJ2-1, with TRBD1 matching over 10 bases. Trimming cost V 1 base and J 8 bases; bases outside gene matches: 3. This CDR3 comprises 14 residues. CDR1 is SGHKS and CDR2 is YYEKEE in the germline V gene (reference sequence). CDR3 loop: CASSLLTGGDEQFF. As DNA, the CDR3 is TGTGCCAGCAGCTTGCTGACAGGGGGCGATGAGCAGTTCTTC.

CDR3 protein: CASTPTPAGPRGLGYTF. In DNA, the CDR3 is TGTGCCAGCACCCCTACCCCGGCAGGCCCGCGGGGATTGGGCTACACCTTC. The chain links TRBV28 to TRBJ1-2; unclear D gene. The V and J ends lost 7 bases and 8 bases respectively, with 29 bases between them. Germline CDR1 reads MDHEN; CDR2 reads SYDVKM. The CDR3 extends over 17 amino acids.

The gene calls are TRBV4-1 and TRBJ2-1, with 13 bases that match TRBD2. V lost 5 bases to trimming and J lost 2 bases; unmatched junction nucleotides: 9. The CDR3 spans 18 residues. From germline, CDR1 is MGHRA and CDR2 YSYEKL. The CDR3 protein is CASSGTGTSGAPYNEQFF. CDR3 in DNA: TGCGCCAGCAGCGGTACAGGGACTAGCGGGGCTCCCTACAATGAGCAGTTCTTC.